The sequence of this T cell receptor beta chain was determined in a study of OX40 agonist ivuxolimab in advanced cancers. As for this clone: What it binds is unknown.

The CDR3 covers 14 residues. CDR1 is SGHTA, CDR2 FQGNSA, per germline. V lost 4 bases, J lost 3 bases, and 10 bases lay in between. TCRdb keeps only in-frame clones here, not all; method: immunoSEQ multiplex PCR. The sample lists tens of thousands of clones, roughly 80% occurring once. General observations from the study: CD8+ T cells showed, on average, more clonal expansion than CD4+ cells.

This clonotype was sampled from an adult with an advanced solid tumor such as melanoma, head and neck, liver or kidney cancer. Source: CD4+ or CD8+ T cells sorted from blood, taken in a trial of the OX40 agonist ivuxolimab. This sequence joins TRBV7-2 and TRBJ1-5; possibly TRBD1 for D (6 bases). The chain's CDR3 is CASSSTGNNQPQHF. The CDR3 DNA follows: TGTGCCAGCAGCTCAACAGGGAACAATCAGCCCCAGCATTTT.